Included here is one T cell receptor beta chain sequence, with context. Its antigen is currently unknown. Repertoires were generated with immunoSEQ multiplex PCR, while TCRdb's copy carries only in-frame clones and drops some. The sample has about 100,000 clones; roughly 80% are singletons. This CDR3 has 15 amino acids. Germline assignment: CDR1 SGHRS and CDR2 YFSETQ. V gave up 2 bases and J gave up 0 bases, with 9 bases separating them. The data are from a study of Ad26.COV2.S vaccination and SARS-CoV-2 variants. Broader study findings: Post-vaccination breadth of spike-specific CD8+ and CD4+ T cell responses was reportedly substantial. Vaccine recipients showed a spike-specific TCR breadth that was higher than in placebo recipients. It was found that vaccine and placebo recipients had similar non-spike TCR breadth. Using TCR breadth and depth analyses may have led to underestimated total T cell responses.

The specimen was peripheral blood, collected after recovery from COVID-19. This TCR derives from a human donor who had recovered from COVID-19. V usage is TRBV5-1 and J usage is TRBJ2-1; no clear D. CDR3 nucleotides: TGCGCCAGCAGCTTAGTTTCGAGCTCCTACAATGAGCAGTTCTTC. Protein: CASSLVSSSYNEQFF.